This TCR beta chain was sequenced for a study of OX40 agonist ivuxolimab in advanced cancers. Turning to the study itself: Participants, approximately 80% male, averaged approximately 60 years of age, ranging from roughly 23 to 90.

The CDR3 extends over 15 amino acids. The germline V gene encodes CDR1 SGHRS and CDR2 YFSETQ. Trimming stripped 4 bases from V and 8 bases from J, with 18 bases between. Regarding this clone: Its antigen remains unknown.

Study conclusions and caveats: Within 6 weeks, CD4+ and CD8+ blood T cells expanded clonally at 0.1 to 3.0 mg/kg.

Produced via immunoSEQ multiplex PCR; TCRdb's table is partial and in-frame only. The sample has just over 95,000 clones, about 85% seen once; the top ten hold 3.8%. Sequenced here: CD4+ or CD8+ T cells sorted from blood, sampled in a trial of the OX40 agonist ivuxolimab. The rearrangement joins TRBV5-1 to TRBJ1-4, with D possibly being TRBD1 (6 bases). The sequence was collected from an adult with an advanced solid tumor such as melanoma, head and neck, liver or kidney cancer. For the CDR3, the DNA is TGCGCCAGCAGCGTCCAACTGGGGGCGAGGGAAAAACTGTTTTTT. As protein: CASSVQLGAREKLFF. Looking up the rest from reference TRBV5-1 and TRBJ1-4 gives the full variable domain: KAGVTQTPRYLIKTRGQQVTLSCSPISGHRSVSWYQQTPGQGLQFLFEYFSETQRNKGNFPGRFSGRQFSNSRSEMNVSTLELGDSALYLCASSVQLGAREKLFFGSGTQLSVL.